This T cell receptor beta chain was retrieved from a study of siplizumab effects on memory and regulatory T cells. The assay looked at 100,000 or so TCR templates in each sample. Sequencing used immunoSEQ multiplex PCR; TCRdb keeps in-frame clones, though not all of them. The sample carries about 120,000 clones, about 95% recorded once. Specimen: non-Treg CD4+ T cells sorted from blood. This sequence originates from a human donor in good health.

CDR3 in DNA: TGTGCCAGTAGCCATCCGGGACAGGGGACCTATGGCTACACCTTC. Amino acid sequence: CASSHPGQGTYGYTF. The chain employs TRBV19 and TRBJ1-2, with TRBD1 identical over 10 bases. CDR3 size: 15 residues. The V and J ends lost 6 bases and 4 bases, in that order; junction bases with no gene match: 8. In germline, CDR1 is LNHDA, CDR2 SQIVND (reference sequence). Using reference TRBV19 and TRBJ1-2 for the parts outside the CDR3, the full variable domain is DGGITQSPKYLFRKEGQNVTLSCEQNLNHDAMYWYRQDPGQGLRLIYYSQIVNDFQKGDIAEGYSVSREKKESFPLTVTSAQKNPTAFYLCASSHPGQGTYGYTFGSGTRLTVV.